Following are 32 T cell receptor beta chains from one sample sequenced in a study of Ad26.COV2.S vaccination and SARS-CoV-2 variants. Clones were read by immunoSEQ multiplex PCR, and TCRdb kept only the in-frame ones, dropping some. The sample has hundreds of thousands of clones, around 89% seen once. Indicated treatment: roughly 20 received Ad26.COV2.S at low or high dose, single or two shots; a few received placebo; per-sample allocation not given. Sampling was done on day 63 after the first vaccine or placebo injection. Material: peripheral blood, obtained in a trial of Ad26.COV2.S vaccine versus placebo. Receptors were obtained from a person between 18 and 59 years old who received the Ad26.COV2.S COVID-19 vaccine or a placebo.

The V gene is TRBV10-3, the J gene TRBJ1-5; D is uncertain. The CDR3 has 13 amino acids. The V and J ends lost 4 bases and 7 bases respectively, with 11 bases between them. The germline V gene encodes CDR1 ENHRY and CDR2 SYGVKD. The CDR3 nucleotides read TGTGCCATCAGTGGAGGGAACGGGCAGCCCCAGCATTTT. This translates into CAISGGNGQPQHF.

The chain couples TRBV30 to TRBJ2-1, with 7 bases fitting TRBD2. The CDR3 consists of 14 residues. V trimming: 5 bases; J trimming: 7 bases; junction bases outside the gene matches: 11. Germline V lookup: CDR1 GTSNPN, CDR2 SVGIG (reference sequence). CDR3 nucleotides: TGTGCCTGGGCCAAAGGACTAGTTGGGAATGAGCAGTTCTTC. Translation gives CAWAKGLVGNEQFF.

The rearrangement uses TRBV3-1 (or the pseudogene TRBV3-2) and TRBJ1-4; D gene unclear. Trimming shortened V by 4 bases and J by 3 bases, and 12 bases separated the two germline ends. Germline CDR1 LGHDT, CDR2 YNNKEL (reference sequence). This CDR3 contains 15 residues. CDR3 coding DNA: TGTGCCAGCAGCCGAGATCCGGGATCTAATGAAAAACTGTTTTTT. It codes for CASSRDPGSNEKLFF.

The chain employs TRBV30 and TRBJ1-6, with D unclear. The germline V gene encodes CDR1 GTSNPN and CDR2 SVGIG (reference sequence). The CDR3 runs to 13 residues. V was clipped by 4 bases and J by 10 bases, with 14 bases between them. Here the CDR3 DNA reads TGTGCCTGGATCTCCGGGTACGGCTCACCCCTCCACTTT. Translated: CAWISGYGSPLHF.

V usage is TRBV7-9 and J usage is TRBJ1-6; D is unresolved. Trimming removed 4 bases at V and 0 bases at J, with 7 bases between. This CDR3 has 15 residues. Germline loops: CDR1 SEHNR, CDR2 FQNEAQ (reference sequence). The CDR3, as DNA: TGTGCCAGCAGCTCTCCCAGCTCCTATAATTCACCCCTCCACTTT. Its translation: CASSSPSSYNSPLHF.

The chain employs TRBV24-1 and TRBJ2-2; 10 positions match TRBD1. CDR1 KGHDR and CDR2 SFDVKD come from the germline V gene. V gave up 0 bases and J gave up 5 bases; unmatched junction bases: 2. The CDR3 extends over 16 amino acids. The CDR3 here is CATSDLGTGETGELFF. In nucleotides, the CDR3 is TGTGCCACCAGTGATTTGGGGACAGGGGAGACCGGGGAGCTGTTTTTT.

Here the CDR3 DNA reads TGTGCCAGCAGCTTACAGGCGCGTCAGCGGGAGTTCTTC. Translating it yields CASSLQARQREFF. The rearrangement links TRBV7-9 to TRBJ2-1; perhaps TRBD2 as D (6 bases). The CDR3 is made up of 13 amino acids. Germline lookup yields CDR1 SEHNR and CDR2 FQNEAQ (reference sequence). Trimming stripped 2 bases from V and 14 bases from J, with 16 bases between.

This clone has more than one count but fewer than ten. V is TRBV30 and J is TRBJ2-7, with D possibly being TRBD2 (6 bases). The V gene's germline CDR1 is GTSNPN and CDR2 SVGIG (reference sequence). V shed 3 bases and J shed 1 base, with 13 bases lying between them. There are 14 residues in the CDR3. DNA for the CDR3: TGTGCCTGGAGCGCGGGGTCCGGATCCTACGAGCAGTACTTC. This codes for CAWSAGSGSYEQYF.

The genes are TRBV4-3 and TRBJ1-3, with D tentatively TRBD1 (5 bases). V lost 0 bases and J lost 0, with 18 bases in between. This CDR3 contains 19 residues. Germline V gene data show CDR1 as LGHNA and CDR2 as YSLEER. Here the CDR3 DNA reads TGCGCCAGCAGCCAAGAATCAAAGGGGCGGATAAACTCTGGAAACACCATATATTTT. This translates into CASSQESKGRINSGNTIYF.

The CDR3 DNA reads as TGTGCCAGCAGTCCGGAGGGGGGGGCCGGAGATACGCAGTATTTT. Translating gives CASSPEGGAGDTQYF. The chain recombines TRBV6-5 with TRBJ2-3; maybe TRBD2 (7 bases). CDR3 length equals 15 residues. V lost 5 bases, J lost 5 bases, and 17 bases lay in between. CDR1 is MNHEY and CDR2 is SVGAGI in the germline V gene.

The genes are TRBV3-1 (or the pseudogene TRBV3-2) and TRBJ2-3, with a tentative D call TRBD2 (5 bases). With 0 bases removed from V and 0 bases from J, the gap between germline ends came to 13 bases. The CDR3 sequence is 17 residues long. Germline CDR1 LGHDT, CDR2 YNNKEL (reference sequence). Here the CDR3 DNA reads TGTGCCAGCAGCCAAGAGGGCATAGCGACCAGCACAGATACGCAGTATTTT. Encoded protein: CASSQEGIATSTDTQYF.

This clone has more than one count but fewer than ten. The same CDR3 also results from other DNA sequences found in this sample. The rearrangement joins TRBV15 to TRBJ1-6; D not resolved. V lost 0 bases and J 6 bases, leaving 3 bases between the germline ends. The CDR3 has 13 residues. Looked up from germline, CDR1 is LNHNV and CDR2 is YYDKDF (reference sequence). The CDR3 DNA is TGTGCCACCAGCAGAGATCGTAATTCACCCCTCCACTTT. Translated: CATSRDRNSPLHF.

The gene calls are TRBV20-1 and TRBJ2-7; D is uncertain. Between the trimmed V and J ends, which lost 3 bases and 0 bases, there was a span of 15 bases. Per the germline V gene, CDR1 is DFQATT and CDR2 is SNEGSKA (reference sequence). The length of the CDR3 is 15 residues. The CDR3 nucleotides are TGCAGTGCTAGTACCCTTCACAAAATCTCCTACGAGCAGTACTTC. It encodes CSASTLHKISYEQYF.

The CDR3 nucleotides are TGTGCCAGCAGCACCACCGCTTGGGGCTACACCTTC. It translates to CASSTTAWGYTF. The gene calls are TRBV25-1 and TRBJ1-2; D gene uncertain. The CDR3 has 12 amino acids. CDR1 and CDR2 from the germline V gene are MGHDK and SYGVNS. Trimming stripped 6 bases from V and 8 bases from J, with 13 bases between.

The CDR3: CATSPELGSYNEQFF. The CDR3 coding sequence is TGTGCCACCAGCCCAGAGCTTGGGTCCTACAATGAGCAGTTCTTC. The chain joins TRBV15 to TRBJ2-1; D is undetermined. Looked up from germline, CDR1 is LNHNV and CDR2 is YYDKDF (reference sequence). V was pared by 5 bases and J by 1 base, with 12 bases between. The CDR3 length is 15 residues. Supplemented by reference TRBV15 and TRBJ2-1, the full variable domain reads DAMVIQNPRYQVTQFGKPVTLSCSQTLNHNVMYWYQQKSSQAPKLLFHYYDKDFNNEADTPDNFQSRRPNTSFCFLDIRSPGLGDTAMYLCATSPELGSYNEQFFGPGTRLTVL.

This clone was seen just once. The V call is TRBV19, the J call TRBJ1-1, with a weak D call TRBD1 (5 bases). Per germline, CDR1 LNHDA and CDR2 SQIVND (reference sequence). The length of the CDR3 is 15 residues. Trimming took off 0 bases at V and 4 bases at J, with 12 bases between the two ends. DNA of the CDR3: TGTGCCAGTAGTATAGAGGGTGGGGGGGTCACTGAAGCTTTCTTT. Translating gives CASSIEGGGVTEAFF.

DNA of the CDR3: TGTGCCAGCAGCCGAGGACAGGGGTTCTCAGATACGCAGTATTTT. Translation: CASSRGQGFSDTQYF. The chain couples TRBV11-3 to TRBJ2-3; 9 bases map to TRBD1. This CDR3 has 15 residues. Losses at the gene ends were 5 bases for V and 4 bases for J; bases not matched to a gene: 7. The germline gives CDR1 SGHNT, CDR2 YENEEA.

The gene calls are TRBV12-5 and TRBJ2-1; possibly TRBD2 for D (5 bases). Germline V gives CDR1 LGHNT, CDR2 FRNRAP. Trimming took 3 bases from V and 4 from J, leaving 10 bases between them. The CDR3 is made up of 14 amino acids. CDR3 sequence (DNA): TGTGCTAGTGGTTTTGGGCGGGCGTACAATGAGCAGTTCTTC. It is translated as CASGFGRAYNEQFF.

The V gene is TRBV7-3, the J gene TRBJ2-1; 8 bases are a match to TRBD2. V shed 5 bases, J shed 10 bases, and the junction held 4 bases outside the gene matches. Germline-derived CDR1 and CDR2 are SGHTA and FQGTGA. This CDR3 is 12 amino acids long. CDR3 nucleotide sequence: TGTGCCAGCAGCCCCTCGGGGGGGGAGCAGTTCTTC. Translated: CASSPSGGEQFF.

The genes are TRBV7-9 and TRBJ1-4; TRBD1 might be the D (6 bases). The germline CDR1 and CDR2 sequences are SEHNR and FQNEAQ (reference sequence). The CDR3 is 15 amino acids. V was clipped by 6 bases and J by 7 bases, with 18 bases between them. The CDR3 DNA sequence: TGTGCCAGCAGGCCTGACACCTCCAGGGGTGAAAAACTGTTTTTT. It encodes CASRPDTSRGEKLFF.

This rearrangement joins TRBV10-3 to TRBJ1-4; D is perhaps TRBD1 (5 bases). Germline lookup yields CDR1 ENHRY and CDR2 SYGVKD. CDR3 size: 16 residues. V was trimmed by 0 bases and J by 5 bases, leaving 13 bases between them. The CDR3 region is CAISESRAGLNEKLFF. The CDR3 region has the DNA TGTGCCATCAGTGAGTCGCGGGCAGGGTTGAATGAAAAACTGTTTTTT.

The gene calls are TRBV3-1 (or the pseudogene TRBV3-2) and TRBJ2-1; TRBD1 is a possible D gene (5 bases). Germline lookup yields CDR1 LGHDT and CDR2 YNNKEL (reference sequence). CDR3 size: 12 residues. Trimming removed 5 bases at V and 10 bases at J, with 12 bases between. The CDR3: CASSFLDSEQFF. As DNA, the CDR3 is TGTGCCAGCAGCTTCCTTGACAGCGAGCAGTTCTTC.

This rearrangement joins TRBV5-3 to TRBJ2-7, with a possible D match to TRBD1 (6 bases). TRBV5-3 is labeled an ORF, and its function is uncertain. The CDR3 has 14 amino acids. The V and J ends lost 6 bases and 2 bases respectively, with 15 bases between them. CDR3 in amino acids: CARTPTGPPYEQYF. The CDR3 DNA reads TGTGCCAGAACCCCCACAGGGCCCCCCTACGAGCAGTACTTC.

This chain joins TRBV4-1 and TRBJ2-3; D gene ambiguous. This CDR3 has 15 amino acids. Trimming removed 0 bases at V and 0 bases at J, with 7 bases between. Germline CDR1 reads MGHRA; CDR2 reads YSYEKL. CDR3 sequence: CASSQDIISTDTQYF. The CDR3 DNA reads TGCGCCAGCAGCCAAGACATAATCAGCACAGATACGCAGTATTTT.

This chain connects TRBV9 to TRBJ2-2; the D gene is possibly TRBD2 (6 bases). CDR1 and CDR2 (germline): SGDLS, YYNGEE. Trimming took off 3 bases at V and 5 bases at J, with 11 bases between the two ends. There are 14 residues in the CDR3. Written as DNA, the CDR3 is TGTGCCAGCAGCGACCAGAGCGGGACCGGGGAGCTGTTTTTT. Residues: CASSDQSGTGELFF.

This sequence joins TRBV6-5 and TRBJ2-1, with TRBD2 matching over 10 bases. CDR3 length: 15 residues. With V trimmed by 0 bases and J by 9 bases, 5 bases remained unmatched. Germline CDR1 MNHEY, CDR2 SVGAGI. The DNA for the CDR3 is TGTGCCAGCAGTTACTCGAGACTAGCGGGCAGTGAGCAGTTCTTC. Amino acid sequence: CASSYSRLAGSEQFF.

The genes are TRBV7-9 and TRBJ1-5, with D uncertain. V lost 4 bases, J lost 4 bases, and 17 bases lay in between. Germline CDR1 reads SEHNR; CDR2 reads FQNEAQ (reference sequence). The CDR3 has 16 residues. The DNA for the CDR3 is TGTGCCAGCAGCTGGGCCGGAGACGGGTTAAATCAGCCCCAGCATTTT. It is translated as CASSWAGDGLNQPQHF.

This clone came up a few times. The rearrangement joins TRBV5-4 to TRBJ2-7; 12 bases map to TRBD2. Trimming cost V 0 bases and J 4 bases; bases outside gene matches: 5. Germline V gives CDR1 SGHNT, CDR2 YYREEE (reference sequence). The CDR3 consists of 16 residues. The CDR3 reads CASSLGTSGAPYEQYF. The CDR3, as DNA: TGTGCCAGCAGCTTGGGGACTAGCGGGGCCCCGTACGAGCAGTACTTC. The full variable domain, its missing parts supplied by reference TRBV5-4 and TRBJ2-7, is ETGVTQSPTHLIKTRGQQVTLRCSSQSGHNTVSWYQQALGQGPQFIFQYYREEENGRGNFPPRFSGLQFPNYSSELNVNALELDDSALYLCASSLGTSGAPYEQYFGPGTRLTVT.

V gene TRBV5-1 combines with J gene TRBJ2-5; D possibly corresponds to TRBD1 (5 bases). V gave up 6 bases and J gave up 5 bases, with 20 bases separating them. This CDR3 region has 15 residues. In germline, CDR1 is SGHRS, CDR2 YFSETQ. DNA for the CDR3: TGCGCCAGCACCCTCACAGGAAATGGCGCGGAGACCCAGTACTTC. Protein: CASTLTGNGAETQYF.

V gene TRBV28 combines with J gene TRBJ2-4; the match to TRBD2 covers 13 bases. Trimming at V came to 5 bases and at J to 13 bases, leaving 14 bases not matched to a gene. CDR1 is MDHEN and CDR2 is SYDVKM in the germline V gene. The CDR3 length is 16 residues. The CDR3 nucleotides read TGTGCCAGCAGTGAGCTCGGGACTAGCGGGAATTTGGGACAGTACTTC. Translation: CASSELGTSGNLGQYF.

This rearrangement joins TRBV6-5 to TRBJ1-6; 9 positions match TRBD1. The J segment lost 8 bases and the V segment lost 7 bases, leaving 3 bases of the junction unmatched. Germline V gives CDR1 MNHEY, CDR2 SVGAGI. The CDR3 has 13 residues. CDR3 amino acids: CASTGTGYSPLHF. The CDR3 DNA reads as TGTGCCAGCACCGGGACAGGGTATTCACCCCTCCACTTT.

This rearrangement joins TRBV5-1 to TRBJ2-3; D possibly corresponds to TRBD1 (6 bases). V dropped 0 bases and J dropped 2 bases, with 10 bases sitting between them. Germline assignment: CDR1 SGHRS and CDR2 YFSETQ. The CDR3 has 15 amino acids. The CDR3 sequence is CASSLERGNTDTQYF. In DNA, the CDR3 is TGCGCCAGCAGCTTGGAAAGGGGGAACACAGATACGCAGTATTTT.